This passage covers 14 T cell receptor beta chains from one sample sequenced in a study of blood T cell repertoires in COVID-19. Sequencing used immunoSEQ multiplex PCR; TCRdb keeps in-frame clones, though not all of them. The sample yields some 360,000 clones, around nine tenths seen once. Sequences were obtained from PBMCs or T cells enriched from blood (not recorded which). Receptors were obtained from a woman aged 30 to 39 who had been exposed to COVID-19.

The chain joins TRBV28 to TRBJ2-7, with a possible D match to TRBD1 (5 bases). V was trimmed by 7 bases and J by 5 bases, leaving 18 bases between them. The CDR3 extends over 14 amino acids. In germline, CDR1 is MDHEN, CDR2 SYDVKM. The DNA for the CDR3 is TGTGCCAGCATCCCTTCCAGGGCCCCTCACGAGCAGTACTTC. It yields the protein CASIPSRAPHEQYF.

The CDR3 DNA sequence: TGTGCCAGCAGCTTAGATGCCGGGGACAGATCCCACGAGCAGTACTTC. It codes for CASSLDAGDRSHEQYF. The chain has TRBV11-2 and TRBJ2-7; 7 bases are a match to TRBD1. V was pared by 0 bases and J by 5 bases, with 10 bases of the junction left unmatched. This CDR3 spans 16 amino acids. Germline assignment: CDR1 SGHAT and CDR2 FQNNGV.

This sequence joins TRBV30 and TRBJ1-1; 7 bases map to TRBD1. V shed 6 bases, J shed 4 bases, and the junction held 14 bases outside the gene matches. Germline V CDR1 and CDR2: GTSNPN, SVGIG (reference sequence). There are 15 residues in the CDR3. CDR3 sequence: CACIQGFGMGTEAFF. DNA for the CDR3: TGTGCCTGTATACAGGGGTTTGGGATGGGCACTGAAGCTTTCTTT.

A single count supports this clone. Other DNA sequences in the sample encode the same CDR3. This chain joins TRBV9 and TRBJ2-5; 12 bases match TRBD2. Per germline, CDR1 SGDLS and CDR2 YYNGEE. This CDR3 has 17 amino acids. V was pared by 0 bases and J by 4 bases, with 7 bases of the junction left unmatched. DNA of the CDR3: TGTGCCAGCAGCGTAGCCCTAGCGGGAGGGCCGGGAGAGACCCAGTACTTC. Translation: CASSVALAGGPGETQYF.

This clone was detected only a few times. The V call is TRBV28, the J call TRBJ2-1; D not certain. Trimming removed 4 bases from V and 6 bases from J, with 13 bases in between. CDR1 and CDR2 from the germline V gene are MDHEN and SYDVKM. CDR3 length: 14 residues. The CDR3 nucleotides read TGTGCCAGCAGTTCCCCATTAATCGGCAATGAGCAGTTCTTC. Amino acid sequence: CASSSPLIGNEQFF.

The chain joins TRBV11-1 to TRBJ2-7; 7 nucleotides line up with TRBD2. This CDR3 is built from 15 residues. The J segment lost 7 bases and the V segment lost 5 bases, leaving 14 bases of the junction unmatched. Per germline, CDR1 SGHAT and CDR2 FQDESV (reference sequence). DNA for the CDR3: TGTGCCAGCAGCCCCGCGGGGGACCCCTTCGGGGAGCAGTACTTC. Translating it yields CASSPAGDPFGEQYF.

The rearrangement joins TRBV5-1 to TRBJ2-7; TRBD1 is a possible D gene (6 bases). V dropped 7 bases and J dropped 0 bases, with 14 bases sitting between them. Germline-derived CDR1 and CDR2 are SGHRS and YFSETQ. The CDR3 has 14 residues. For the CDR3, the DNA is TGCGCCAGCTCCAAAGGACAGTCCTCCTACGAGCAGTACTTC. This codes for CASSKGQSSYEQYF. The variable domain in full, completed from reference TRBV5-1 and TRBJ2-7, reads KAGVTQTPRYLIKTRGQQVTLSCSPISGHRSVSWYQQTPGQGLQFLFEYFSETQRNKGNFPGRFSGRQFSNSRSEMNVSTLELGDSALYLCASSKGQSSYEQYFGPGTRLTVT.

The V and J genes are TRBV19 and TRBJ2-5, with 11 bases lining up with TRBD2. Germline lookup yields CDR1 LNHDA and CDR2 SQIVND (reference sequence). CDR3 size: 18 residues. V was pared by 0 bases and J by 7 bases, with 13 bases of the junction left unmatched. The CDR3 region is CASSIEGGLAGGRVTQYF. DNA of the CDR3: TGTGCCAGTAGTATAGAGGGGGGGCTAGCGGGAGGACGTGTGACCCAGTACTTC.

The chain recombines TRBV3-1 (or the pseudogene TRBV3-2) with TRBJ1-1; D gene ambiguous. CDR1 LGHDT and CDR2 YNNKEL come from the germline V gene (reference sequence). This CDR3 region has 14 residues. V was clipped by 5 bases and J by 8 bases, with 18 bases between them. The CDR3 sequence is CASSVSQSLGEAFF. The CDR3 DNA reads TGTGCCAGCAGCGTTAGTCAGTCCCTCGGGGAAGCTTTCTTT.

The chain is built from TRBV18 and TRBJ2-2, with a weak D call TRBD1 (5 bases). The CDR3 has 15 amino acids. V lost 3 bases and J 3 bases, leaving 11 bases between the germline ends. Germline V CDR1 and CDR2: KGHSH, LQKENI. The CDR3 DNA reads as TGTGCCAGCTCACCGACTTTGACAGACACCGGGGAGCTGTTTTTT. Translation: CASSPTLTDTGELFF.

The genes are TRBV18 and TRBJ1-2, with 9 bases lining up with TRBD1. The germline CDR1 and CDR2 sequences are KGHSH and LQKENI. Trimming took 3 bases from V and 0 from J; bases not matched to a gene: 5. The CDR3 is 16 amino acids. The CDR3 is CASSPTGTGTNYGYTF. CDR3 coding DNA: TGTGCCAGCTCACCTACCGGGACAGGGACTAACTATGGCTACACCTTC.

CDR3 bases: TGCGCCAGCAGTGAAACAGGACAGGGGGCGCTTGGGGCCAACGTCCTGACTTTC. This sequence encodes CASSETGQGALGANVLTF. The gene calls are TRBV10-2 and TRBJ2-6; 11 bases are a match to TRBD1. With V trimmed by 3 bases and J by 3 bases, 7 bases remained unmatched. CDR1 is WSHSY and CDR2 is SAAADI in the germline V gene. There are 18 residues in the CDR3.

The genes are TRBV3-1 (or the pseudogene TRBV3-2) and TRBJ1-2, with D possibly being TRBD1 (5 bases). Trimming cost V 4 bases and J 7 bases, with 16 bases left between them. CDR3 length equals 14 residues. Germline V gives CDR1 LGHDT, CDR2 YNNKEL (reference sequence). The CDR3 sequence: CASSPPGGESGYTF. CDR3 coding DNA: TGTGCCAGCAGCCCCCCGGGGGGGGAGAGTGGCTACACCTTC.

This chain joins TRBV12-5 and TRBJ2-1; a possible D gene is TRBD2 (6 bases). Trimming cost V 5 bases and J 4 bases, with 18 bases left between them. Germline V gene sequence: CDR1 LGHNT, CDR2 FRNRAP. There are 16 residues in the CDR3. The CDR3 spells CASGLPTGVPYNEQFF. Written as DNA, the CDR3 is TGTGCTAGTGGTCTCCCTACGGGAGTTCCGTACAATGAGCAGTTCTTC.